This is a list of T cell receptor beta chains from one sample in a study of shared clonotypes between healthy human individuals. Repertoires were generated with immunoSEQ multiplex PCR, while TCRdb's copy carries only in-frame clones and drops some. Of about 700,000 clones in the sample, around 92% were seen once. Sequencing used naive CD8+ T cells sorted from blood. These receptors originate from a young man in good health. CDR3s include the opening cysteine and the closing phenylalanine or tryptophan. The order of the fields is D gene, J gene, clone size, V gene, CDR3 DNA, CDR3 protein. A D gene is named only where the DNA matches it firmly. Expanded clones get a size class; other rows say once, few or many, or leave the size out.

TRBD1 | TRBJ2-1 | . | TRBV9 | TGTGCCAGCAGCGCACCCGGGACAGGGCTGGATGAGCAGTTCTTC | CASSAPGTGLDEQFF
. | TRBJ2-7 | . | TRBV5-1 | TGCGCCAGCAGCTTGTCTAGCGTCTACGAGCAGTACTTC | CASSLSSVYEQYF
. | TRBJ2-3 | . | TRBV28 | TGTGCCAGCAACGTTCCGCCTAGGGGACGGGGGAGCACAGATACGCAGTATTTT | CASNVPPRGRGSTDTQYF
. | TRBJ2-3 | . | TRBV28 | TGTGCCAGCAGTGAAACCCTTGGCGGGTTCTTAGGCACAGATACGCAGTATTTT | CASSETLGGFLGTDTQYF
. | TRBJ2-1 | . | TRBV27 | TGTGCCAGCGGACCGGGACATCATGGAGGTGAGCAGTTCTTC | CASGPGHHGGEQFF
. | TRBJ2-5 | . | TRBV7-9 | TGTGCCAGCAGCCCTCGGGTGGGGGGCGAAGAGACCCAGTACTTC | CASSPRVGGEETQYF
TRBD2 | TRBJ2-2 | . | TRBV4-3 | TGCGCCAGCAGCCAAGAACTAGCGGGAGGGCCCGGGGAGCTGTTTTTT | CASSQELAGGPGELFF
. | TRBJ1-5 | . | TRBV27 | TGTGCCACTCGGACGGGGTCGGGCAATCAGCCCCAGCATTTT | CATRTGSGNQPQHF
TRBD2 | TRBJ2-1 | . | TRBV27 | TGTGCCAGCAGTTTATCAGACAAGGGACTAGCGGTGGAGCAGTTCTTC | CASSLSDKGLAVEQFF
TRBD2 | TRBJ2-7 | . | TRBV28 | TGTGCCAGCAGCCCCCCCCGACTAGCGGCATCCTACGAGCAGTACTTC | CASSPPRLAASYEQYF
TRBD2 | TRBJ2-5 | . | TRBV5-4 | TGTGCCAGCAGCTCCCACGGGGGGCAAGAGACCCAGTACTTC | CASSSHGGQETQYF
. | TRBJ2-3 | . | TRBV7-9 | TGTGCCGGGGGAGGTTCGACAGATACGCAGTATTTT | CAGGGSTDTQYF
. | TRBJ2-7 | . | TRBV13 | TGTGCCAGCAGCTTAGGGCCGGGCTACGAGCAGTACTTC | CASSLGPGYEQYF
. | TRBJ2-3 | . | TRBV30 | TGTGCCTGGAATGAGGGAAGTGACACAGATACGCAGTATTTT | CAWNEGSDTDTQYF
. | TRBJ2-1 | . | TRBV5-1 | TGCGCCAGCAGCTTGGACAGTAACAATGAGCAGTTCTTC | CASSLDSNNEQFF
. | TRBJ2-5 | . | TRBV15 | TGTGCCACCAGCAGAGGGGTAGGGGAGACCCAAGAGACCCAGTACTTC | CATSRGVGETQETQYF
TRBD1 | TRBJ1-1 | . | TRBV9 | TGTGCCAGCAGCGCCGGGACAGGATTGAACACTGAAGCTTTCTTT | CASSAGTGLNTEAFF
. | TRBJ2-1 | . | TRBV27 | TGTGCCAGCACCCCGGGCCCGAACAATGAGCAGTTCTTC | CASTPGPNNEQFF
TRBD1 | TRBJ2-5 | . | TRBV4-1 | TGCGCCAGCAGCCCCCAGGGGGCCCACGAGACCCAGTACTTC | CASSPQGAHETQYF
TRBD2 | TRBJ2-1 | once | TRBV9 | TGTGCCAGCAGCGTAGTTGCTAGCGGGAAAGGTGAGCAGTTCTTC | CASSVVASGKGEQFF
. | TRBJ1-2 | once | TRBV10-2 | TGCGCCAGCACGGCGGGGCCCTATGGCTACACCTTC | CASTAGPYGYTF
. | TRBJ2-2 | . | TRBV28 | TGTGCCAGCACCGGGTCGGCAGCGACTAACGAGAACACCGGGGAGCTGTTTTTT | CASTGSAATNENTGELFF
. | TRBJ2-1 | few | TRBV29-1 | TGCAGCGTTGATGAGCAGTTCTTC | CSVDEQFF
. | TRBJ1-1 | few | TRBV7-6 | TGTGCCAGCAGCCTCAGGAGGAACACTGAAGCTTTCTTT | CASSLRRNTEAFF
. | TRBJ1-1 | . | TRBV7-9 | TGTGCCAGCAGACTGGGAGGGCTCCCTGAAGCTTTCTTT | CASRLGGLPEAFF
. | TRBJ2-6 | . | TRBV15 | TGTGCCACCAGCAGAGATTTGCAGTCTGGGGCCAACGTCCTGACTTTC | CATSRDLQSGANVLTF
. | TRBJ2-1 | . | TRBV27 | TGTGCCAGCAGTCCCTTACTAGCCTCCTACAATGAGCAGTTCTTC | CASSPLLASYNEQFF
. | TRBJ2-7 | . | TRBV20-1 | TGCAGTGCAGAACAGGGAGCCGAGCAGTACTTC | CSAEQGAEQYF
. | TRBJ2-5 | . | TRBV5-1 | TGCGCCAGCAGCTTGGGACAGTACGAGACCCAGTACTTC | CASSLGQYETQYF
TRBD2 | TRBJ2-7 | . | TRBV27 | TGTGCCAGCAGTTTAGGCGGGAGTCGCTACGAGCAGTACTTC | CASSLGGSRYEQYF
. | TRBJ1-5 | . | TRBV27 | TGTGCCAGCGGCAGCCTTAATCAGCCCCAGCATTTT | CASGSLNQPQHF
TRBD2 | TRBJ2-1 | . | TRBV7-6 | TGTGCCAGCAGCTCCCCTAGCGGGAGGTTGAGCAATGAGCAGTTCTTC | CASSSPSGRLSNEQFF
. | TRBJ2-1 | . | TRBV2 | TGTGCCAGCAGCCCACACACGGAGGGGCAGTTCTTC | CASSPHTEGQFF
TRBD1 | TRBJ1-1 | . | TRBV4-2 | TGTGCCAGCAGCTTGGTTTTGGACAGGGTCTTT | CASSLVLDRVF
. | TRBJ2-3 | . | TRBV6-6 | TGTGCCAGCAGGGACAGCTACACAGATACGCAGTATTTT | CASRDSYTDTQYF
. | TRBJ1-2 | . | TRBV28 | TGTGCCAGCAGTTCGCGGTATGGCTACACCTTC | CASSSRYGYTF
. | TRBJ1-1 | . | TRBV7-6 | TGTGCCAGCAGCTTACGGATGGGGGGGAACACTGAAGCTTTCTTT | CASSLRMGGNTEAFF
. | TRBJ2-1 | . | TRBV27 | TGTGCCAGCAGTTTATCAGCCCCGGCTAGCGCGTACAATGAGCAGTTCTTC | CASSLSAPASAYNEQFF
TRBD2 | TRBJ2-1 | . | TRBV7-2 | TGTGCCAGCAGCCCGCCTAGCGGGAACTACAATGAGCAGTTCTTC | CASSPPSGNYNEQFF
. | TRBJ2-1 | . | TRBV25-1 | TGTGCCAGCGACCAGGATCCGAATGAGCAGTTCTTC | CASDQDPNEQFF
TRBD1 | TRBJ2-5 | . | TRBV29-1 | TGCAGCGTTGATCCGACAGGGGTTGGGGGAGAGACCCAGTACTTC | CSVDPTGVGGETQYF
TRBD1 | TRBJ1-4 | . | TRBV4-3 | TGCGCCAGCAGCCCGAATGCGGGAGGGGGCGGTGAAAAACTGTTTTTT | CASSPNAGGGGEKLFF
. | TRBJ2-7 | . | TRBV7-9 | TGTGCCAGCAGCTTAGTGGCTAGCCGATCCTACGAGCAGTACTTC | CASSLVASRSYEQYF